The next 4 T cell receptor beta chains were all read from a single sample in a study of blood T cells in healthy people across ages. The use of a sample-barcoded 5' primer and a J-beta primer mix characterized a second PCR of roughly 6 to 11 cycles. TCRdb used MiXCR to reprocess the 5' RACE reads, holding one entry per CDR3 protein. The sample lists 500,000 to 650,000 distinct CDR3 sequences, about a quarter seen once, with under 4.5% in the top ten. The data were also submitted as part of a second study, on T cells of mothers and their children.

Sequenced material: blood. These receptors originate from a boy between 2 and 10 years old in good health.

This clonotype was counted at least ten times. The chain employs TRBV12-3 or TRBV12-4 and TRBJ2-2, with D tentatively TRBD1 (5 bases). CDR3 size: 11 residues. Trimming removed 11 bases at V and 6 bases at J, with 10 bases between. This CDR3 reads CAVDSPGELFF. As DNA, the CDR3 is TGTGCCGTTGACAGTCCCGGGGAGCTGTTTTTT.

The V call is TRBV14, the J call TRBJ2-3; D is unresolved. V lost 3 bases to trimming and J lost 3 bases, with 19 bases between them. Germline-derived CDR1 and CDR2 are SGHDN and FVKESK. The CDR3 is 17 residues long. The CDR3 sequence: CASSQARTVGRTDTQYF. CDR3 in DNA: TGTGCCAGCAGCCAGGCTCGAACGGTCGGACGAACAGATACGCAGTATTTT.

V and J are TRBV10-3 and TRBJ2-7; D unclear. Trimming shortened V by 8 bases and J by 0 bases, and 11 bases separated the two germline ends. In germline, CDR1 is ENHRY, CDR2 SYGVKD. CDR3 length equals 13 residues. This CDR3 is CAIFSLSSYEQYF. As DNA, the CDR3 is TGTGCCATCTTCTCGCTATCCTCCTACGAGCAGTACTTC.

The chain combines TRBV7-3 with TRBJ2-5; TRBD2 is a possible D gene (6 bases). This CDR3 is 14 amino acids long. V lost 2 bases, J lost 4 bases, and 11 bases lay in between. Germline V gives CDR1 SGHTA, CDR2 FQGTGA. The CDR3 reads CASSLEAGRETQYF. The CDR3 DNA follows: TGTGCCAGCAGCTTAGAGGCGGGGAGAGAGACCCAGTACTTC. Variable domain in full (rest from reference TRBV7-3 and TRBJ2-5): GAGVSQTPSNKVTEKGKYVELRCDPISGHTALYWYRQSLGQGPEFLIYFQGTGAADDSGLPNDRFFAVRPEGSVSTLKIQRTERGDSAVYLCASSLEAGRETQYFGPGTRLLVL.